A single sample gave rise to the 10 T cell receptor beta chains below, sequenced in a study of identical twins. Each CDR3 protein gets one entry after TCRdb re-called the 5' RACE reads with MiXCR. Of about 520,000 distinct CDR3 sequences in the sample, roughly a fifth are singletons; the top ten hold around 0.9%. In addition, the sample was reused for a study of T cells expressing NK-cell markers.

The sample was CD4+ T cells sorted from blood. The receptors stem from a woman younger than 35 in good health.

This clonotype has only a few counts. V gene TRBV12-3 or TRBV12-4 combines with J gene TRBJ1-1; D unresolved. V was shortened by 6 bases and J by 0 bases, with 8 bases between the two germline ends. The CDR3 contains 13 residues. CDR3 sequence (DNA): TGTGCCAGCAGCCGACACCTGAACACTGAAGCTTTCTTT. It translates to CASSRHLNTEAFF.

The V gene is TRBV11-1, the J gene TRBJ1-1, with D unclear. The V gene's germline CDR1 is SGHAT and CDR2 FQDESV (reference sequence). CDR3 size: 12 residues. The V end was cut by 9 bases, the J end by 2 bases, with 10 bases between. CDR3 residues: CASAADNTEAFF. In DNA form, the CDR3 reads TGTGCCAGTGCAGCGGATAACACTGAAGCTTTCTTT.

This clonotype was detected many times. This rearrangement joins TRBV3-1 to TRBJ1-1; weak D call: TRBD1 (6 bases). V lost 2 bases and J 0 bases, leaving 13 bases between the germline ends. This CDR3 spans 16 amino acids. Germline-derived CDR1 and CDR2 are LGHDT and YNNKEL (reference sequence). In DNA, the CDR3 is TGTGCCAGCAGCCAACATTATGGGACACTGAACACTGAAGCTTTCTTT. This encodes CASSQHYGTLNTEAFF.

The chain joins TRBV19 to TRBJ1-6; no firm D call. Trimming took off 4 bases at V and 9 bases at J, with 10 bases between the two ends. Germline V gives CDR1 LNHDA, CDR2 SQIVND (reference sequence). The CDR3 has 13 amino acids. For the CDR3, the DNA is TGTGCCAGTAGTAAACATGGTGGTTCACCCCTCCACTTT. As protein: CASSKHGGSPLHF. The whole variable domain, filled in from reference TRBV19 and TRBJ1-6, reads DGGITQSPKYLFRKEGQNVTLSCEQNLNHDAMYWYRQDPGQGLRLIYYSQIVNDFQKGDIAEGYSVSREKKESFPLTVTSAQKNPTAFYLCASSKHGGSPLHFGNGTRLTVT.

The chain links TRBV7-9 to TRBJ2-2; D is undetermined. The germline V and J ends were trimmed by 5 bases and 2 bases, with 9 bases remaining between them. Per the germline V gene, CDR1 is SEHNR and CDR2 is FQNEAQ (reference sequence). CDR3 length: 14 amino acids. This CDR3 reads CASSVGSNTGELFF. The CDR3 DNA sequence: TGTGCCAGCAGCGTAGGATCCAACACCGGGGAGCTGTTTTTT.

The gene calls are TRBV27 and TRBJ2-7, with D maybe TRBD1 (7 bases). Germline-derived CDR1 and CDR2 are MNHEY and SMNVEV (reference sequence). Trimming left V 7 bases short and J 4 bases short, with 17 bases between. The CDR3 is made up of 14 amino acids. The CDR3 sequence is CASTPDRRAYEQYF. CDR3 nucleotide sequence: TGTGCCAGCACCCCGGACAGGAGGGCTTACGAGCAGTACTTC.

This clonotype was seen at least ten times. V is TRBV20-1 and J is TRBJ2-7; D assignment may be TRBD1 or TRBD2 (5 bases each). Trimming took off 5 bases at V and 0 bases at J, with 14 bases between the two ends. The CDR3 is 14 residues long. Germline CDR1 DFQATT, CDR2 SNEGSKA (reference sequence). The CDR3 DNA follows: TGCAGTGCTCTCCCCGGGACCACCTCCTACGAGCAGTACTTC. Its protein product is CSALPGTTSYEQYF.

This clonotype has only a few counts. CDR3 loop: CSAKGSSYEQYF. As DNA, the CDR3 is TGCAGTGCTAAGGGTAGCTCCTACGAGCAGTACTTC. The V and J genes are TRBV20-1 and TRBJ2-7; no definite D call. The CDR3 length is 12 residues. Germline CDR1 and CDR2: DFQATT and SNEGSKA (reference sequence). V lost 4 bases and J lost 0, with 7 bases in between.

The chain combines TRBV20-1 with TRBJ2-2; 10 bases match TRBD2. This CDR3 contains 17 residues. Unmatched junction bases numbered 8, after V lost 0 bases and J lost 4 bases. Germline V gene data show CDR1 as DFQATT and CDR2 as SNEGSKA (reference sequence). The CDR3 loop is CSARDRLAGPITGELFF. CDR3 nucleotide sequence: TGCAGTGCTAGAGACCGACTAGCGGGCCCAATCACCGGGGAGCTGTTTTTT.

The chain carries TRBV5-1 and TRBJ1-5; no clear D. The CDR3 has 16 residues. V was cut by 0 bases and J by 7 bases, with 17 bases left in between. The germline gives CDR1 SGHRS, CDR2 YFSETQ. The chain's CDR3 is CASSLDAGGAHQPQHF. The CDR3 DNA sequence: TGCGCCAGCAGCTTGGATGCAGGCGGTGCACACCAGCCCCAGCATTTT.